The 20 T cell receptor beta chains below come from one sample, sequenced in a study of T cell changes during pregnancy in multiple sclerosis. Profiling relied on immunoSEQ multiplex PCR, and the TCRdb table lists in-frame clones only, not all of them. Among approximately 34,000 clones, 85% to 90% were seen once, and the ten largest hold about 4.3%. The starting material was CD8+ T cells from peripheral blood mononuclear cells, obtained after pregnancy. The receptors come from a female donor with multiple sclerosis, enrolled in a pregnancy study.

The V and J genes are TRBV15 and TRBJ2-1; TRBD2 might be the D (5 bases). CDR1 is LNHNV, CDR2 YYDKDF, per germline (reference sequence). With 3 bases removed from V and 4 bases from J, the gap between germline ends came to 13 bases. The CDR3 extends over 15 amino acids. The DNA for the CDR3 is TGTGCCACCAGCAGGGACCGGGGAAGGTACAATGAGCAGTTCTTC. It codes for CATSRDRGRYNEQFF.

The chain carries TRBV5-1 and TRBJ1-2, with D perhaps matching TRBD1 (6 bases). Trimming left V 4 bases short and J 5 bases short, with 18 bases between. The CDR3 runs to 15 residues. CDR1 SGHRS and CDR2 YFSETQ come from the germline V gene. DNA of the CDR3: TGCGCCAGCAGCCGTTCAGGGGAAAGGGAGTATGGCTACACCTTC. This codes for CASSRSGEREYGYTF.

The V gene is TRBV9, the J gene TRBJ2-5, with 10 nucleotides matching TRBD2. Germline V gene data show CDR1 as SGDLS and CDR2 as YYNGEE. The CDR3 is 14 amino acids. With 0 bases clipped from V and 5 bases from J, the junction kept 1 base outside the gene matches. CDR3 region: CASSVGSGGETQYF. CDR3 bases: TGTGCCAGCAGCGTAGGTAGCGGGGGGGAGACCCAGTACTTC.

The chain is built from TRBV12-5 and TRBJ1-4, with 8 positions matching TRBD1. Germline CDR1 reads LGHNT; CDR2 reads FRNRAP. J gave up 8 bases and V 5 bases, and 10 bases lay outside the gene matches. The CDR3 has 15 residues. For the CDR3, the DNA is TGTGCTAGTGGTACGGCCGGGACAGGAGAGGAAAAACTGTTTTTT. It codes for CASGTAGTGEEKLFF. The full variable domain, in which reference TRBV12-5 and TRBJ1-4 provide the parts outside the CDR3, is DARVTQTPRHKVTEMGQEVTMRCQPILGHNTVFWYRQTMMQGLELLAYFRNRAPLDDSGMPKDRFSAEMPDATLATLKIQPSEPRDSAVYFCASGTAGTGEEKLFFGSGTQLSVL.

The V gene is TRBV6-6, the J gene TRBJ1-2; D remains ambiguous. CDR3 length: 15 amino acids. Per germline, CDR1 MNHNY and CDR2 SVGAGI (reference sequence). Trimming took off 4 bases at V and 1 base at J, with 13 bases between the two ends. CDR3 nucleotides: TGTGCCAGCAGTTCAGGTCCCCAAAGTAACTATGGCTACACCTTC. Its protein is CASSSGPQSNYGYTF.

J is TRBJ2-3 and V is TRBV9; weak D call: TRBD1 (5 bases). The CDR3 contains 12 residues. V shed 3 bases and J shed 5 bases, with 7 bases lying between them. Germline assignment: CDR1 SGDLS and CDR2 YYNGEE. DNA of the CDR3: TGTGCCAGCAGCGAACAGGAAGATACGCAGTATTTT. Translating it yields CASSEQEDTQYF.

The CDR3 spells CASSFEGDTGELFF. For the CDR3, the DNA is TGTGCCAGCAGCTTTGAAGGAGACACCGGGGAGCTGTTTTTT. The J gene is TRBJ2-2, the V gene TRBV5-4; no definite D call. CDR3 size: 14 residues. Trimming removed 2 bases from V and 3 bases from J, with 8 bases in between. From germline, CDR1 is SGHNT and CDR2 YYREEE (reference sequence).

The chain recombines TRBV29-1 with TRBJ1-1; D is possibly TRBD1 (6 bases). The CDR3 contains 13 residues. With 1 base removed from V and 10 bases from J, the gap between germline ends came to 16 bases. Germline assignment: CDR1 SQVTM and CDR2 ANQGSEA. For the CDR3, the DNA is TGCAGCGTTGAAGCAGGGGAGGGAGGCGGAGCTTTCTTT. Protein sequence: CSVEAGEGGGAFF.

This clone was observed a handful of times. The rearrangement uses TRBV27 and TRBJ1-1; no firm D call. The CDR3 is made up of 15 amino acids. Germline V lookup: CDR1 MNHEY, CDR2 SMNVEV (reference sequence). V shed 5 bases and J shed 1 base, with 14 bases lying between them. The CDR3: CASSPNPSGNTEAFF. The CDR3 DNA reads as TGTGCCAGCAGTCCTAACCCTAGTGGGAACACTGAAGCTTTCTTT.

The chain employs TRBV7-2 and TRBJ2-5, with TRBD1 as a possible D gene (6 bases). The V end was cut by 1 base, the J end by 2 bases, with 17 bases between. The germline V gene encodes CDR1 SGHTA and CDR2 FQGNSA. The CDR3 length is 17 residues. The CDR3 sequence: CASSLGGLLPRQETQYF. CDR3 DNA: TGTGCCAGCAGCTTAGGGGGGCTACTACCGAGACAAGAGACCCAGTACTTC.

The V gene is TRBV2, the J gene TRBJ2-1; TRBD2 is a possible D gene (6 bases). Trimming removed 7 bases from V and 0 bases from J, with 19 bases in between. CDR1 and CDR2 from the germline V gene are SNHLY and FYNNEI. The CDR3 sequence is 17 residues long. The CDR3 nucleotides read TGTGCCAGCACCGAAGGGTTGGGGGGTAGCTCCTACAATGAGCAGTTCTTC. Translating it yields CASTEGLGGSSYNEQFF.

The chain uses TRBV11-2 and TRBJ2-3; the D gene is possibly TRBD2 (6 bases). Germline V CDR1 and CDR2: SGHAT, FQNNGV. The CDR3 has 16 residues. Trimming took 5 bases from V and 0 from J, leaving 15 bases between them. CDR3 sequence: CASSPPGRRSTDTQYF. The CDR3 DNA reads TGTGCCAGCAGCCCCCCAGGGAGGCGTAGCACAGATACGCAGTATTTT.

The rearrangement uses TRBV9 and TRBJ1-2, with a weak D call TRBD1 (6 bases). V was clipped by 3 bases and J by 8 bases, with 20 bases between them. CDR1 and CDR2 (germline): SGDLS, YYNGEE. CDR3 length: 15 residues. DNA for the CDR3: TGTGCCAGCAGCGCCCCTCCGGGGGGCGCGGGGGGCTACACCTTC. This translates into CASSAPPGGAGGYTF.

The rearrangement joins TRBV2 to TRBJ2-2; D gene ambiguous. The CDR3 is 15 residues long. Trimming shortened V by 7 bases and J by 0 bases, and 12 bases separated the two germline ends. Germline V gene sequence: CDR1 SNHLY, CDR2 FYNNEI. CDR3 amino acids: CASMGKQANTGELFF. In DNA, the CDR3 is TGTGCCAGCATGGGCAAGCAAGCGAACACCGGGGAGCTGTTTTTT.

V gene TRBV11-2 combines with J gene TRBJ1-1; 7 bases agree with TRBD1. J was trimmed by 3 bases and V by 5 bases; bases with no gene match: 15. The CDR3 spans 17 residues. The germline CDR1 and CDR2 sequences are SGHAT and FQNNGV. In nucleotides, the CDR3 is TGTGCCAGCAGCAACTTACCGACAGGGTTTGGGGACACTGAAGCTTTCTTT. The encoded protein is CASSNLPTGFGDTEAFF.

The genes are TRBV5-6 and TRBJ2-1; 7 nucleotides align to TRBD1. The J segment lost 3 bases and the V segment lost 4 bases, leaving 4 bases of the junction unmatched. Germline V CDR1 and CDR2: SGHDT, YYEEEE. The CDR3 spans 14 residues. The CDR3 reads CASSGQGVYNEQFF. CDR3 in DNA: TGTGCCAGCAGCGGGCAGGGGGTCTACAATGAGCAGTTCTTC.

This chain joins TRBV2 and TRBJ1-4; 9 positions agree with TRBD1. Trimming took 7 bases from V and 8 from J; bases not matched to a gene: 11. The CDR3 covers 15 residues. Germline V lookup: CDR1 SNHLY, CDR2 FYNNEI. CDR3 sequence: CASIGWDRDREKLFF. The CDR3 nucleotides are TGTGCCAGCATCGGATGGGACAGGGATAGGGAAAAACTGTTTTTT. The full variable domain, in which reference TRBV2 and TRBJ1-4 provide the parts outside the CDR3, is EPEVTQTPSHQVTQMGQEVILRCVPISNHLYFYWYRQILGQKVEFLVSFYNNEISEKSEIFDDQFSVERPDGSNFTLKIRSTKLEDSAMYFCASIGWDRDREKLFFGSGTQLSVL.

This clone was detected a few times. The CDR3 nucleotides read TGTGCCAGCAGTGCGACACAGGGGGCGGCCGGGGAGCTGTTTTTT. Protein product: CASSATQGAAGELFF. The rearrangement uses TRBV6-4 and TRBJ2-2; 9 nucleotides match TRBD1. The V and J ends lost 4 bases and 6 bases, in that order; junction bases with no gene match: 6. The CDR3 consists of 15 residues. Per germline, CDR1 MRHNA and CDR2 SNTAGT.

This chain links TRBV21-1 with TRBJ1-5. TRBV21-1 corresponds to a pseudogene. This CDR3 spans 17 amino acids. CDR3: CASSKAEKSCSNQPQHF. CDR3 nucleotide sequence: TGTGCCAGCAGCAAAGCCGAGAAAAGTTGTAGCAATCAGCCCCAGCATTTT.

The V and J genes are TRBV7-9 and TRBJ2-5; a weak D match, TRBD1 (6 bases). Germline V gene sequence: CDR1 SEHNR, CDR2 FQNEAQ (reference sequence). Trimming shortened V by 1 base and J by 5 bases, and 17 bases separated the two germline ends. The CDR3 length is 16 residues. The CDR3 coding sequence is TGTGCCAGCAGCTTAGGGACAGAATGGGGTGGCGAGACCCAGTACTTC. Translation gives CASSLGTEWGGETQYF.